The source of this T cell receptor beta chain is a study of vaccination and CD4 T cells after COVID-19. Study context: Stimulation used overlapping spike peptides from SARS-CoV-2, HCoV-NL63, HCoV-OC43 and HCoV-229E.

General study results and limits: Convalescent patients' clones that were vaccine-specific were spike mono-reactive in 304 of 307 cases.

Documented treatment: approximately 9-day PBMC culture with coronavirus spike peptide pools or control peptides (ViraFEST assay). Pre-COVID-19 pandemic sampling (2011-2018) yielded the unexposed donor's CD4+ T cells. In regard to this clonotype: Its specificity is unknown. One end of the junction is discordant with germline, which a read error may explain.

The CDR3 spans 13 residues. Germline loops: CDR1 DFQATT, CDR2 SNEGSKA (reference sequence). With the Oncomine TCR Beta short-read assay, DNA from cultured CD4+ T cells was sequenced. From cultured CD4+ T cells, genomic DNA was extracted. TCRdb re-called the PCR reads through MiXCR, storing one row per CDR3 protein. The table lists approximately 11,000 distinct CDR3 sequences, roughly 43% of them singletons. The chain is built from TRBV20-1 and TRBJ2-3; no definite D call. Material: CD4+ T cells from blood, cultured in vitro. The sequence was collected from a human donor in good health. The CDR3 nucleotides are TGTTCCCCCAATCCTGCTAGCACAGATACGCAGTATTTT. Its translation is CSPNPASTDTQYF.